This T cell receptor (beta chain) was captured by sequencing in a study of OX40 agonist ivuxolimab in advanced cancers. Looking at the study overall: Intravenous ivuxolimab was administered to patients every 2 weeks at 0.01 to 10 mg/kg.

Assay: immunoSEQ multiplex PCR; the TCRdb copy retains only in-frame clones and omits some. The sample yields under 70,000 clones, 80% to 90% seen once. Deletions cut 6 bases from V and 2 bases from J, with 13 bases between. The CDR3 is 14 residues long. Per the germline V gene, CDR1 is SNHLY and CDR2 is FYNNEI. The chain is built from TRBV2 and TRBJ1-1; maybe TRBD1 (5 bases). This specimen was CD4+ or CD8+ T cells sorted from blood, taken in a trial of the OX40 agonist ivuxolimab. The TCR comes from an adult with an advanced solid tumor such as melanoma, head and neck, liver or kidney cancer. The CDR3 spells CASRPTGYNTEAFF. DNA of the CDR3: TGTGCCAGCAGACCCACAGGATATAACACTGAAGCTTTCTTT. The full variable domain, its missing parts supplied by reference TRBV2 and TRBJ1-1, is EPEVTQTPSHQVTQMGQEVILRCVPISNHLYFYWYRQILGQKVEFLVSFYNNEISEKSEIFDDQFSVERPDGSNFTLKIRSTKLEDSAMYFCASRPTGYNTEAFFGQGTRLTVV.